The 14 T cell receptor beta chains reported below all come from one sample, sequenced in a study of blood T cell repertoires in COVID-19. The data were produced by immunoSEQ multiplex PCR, yet TCRdb's version contains in-frame clones alone and is incomplete. The data show fewer than 600,000 clones, roughly nine tenths seen once. Sequencing was carried out using peripheral blood. Source of these receptors: a man between 18 and 29 years old with COVID-19, enrolled during active disease.

The V and J genes are TRBV6-6 and TRBJ1-2; tentative D call: TRBD1 (5 bases). The CDR3 runs 14 residues. CDR1 is MNHNY, CDR2 SVGAGI, per germline (reference sequence). V was clipped by 8 bases and J by 3 bases, with 16 bases between them. CDR3 nucleotides: TGTGCCAGCCGAATCGGGACTTCCGACTATGGCTACACCTTC. It is translated as CASRIGTSDYGYTF.

The rearrangement uses TRBV9 and TRBJ1-3; D possibly corresponds to TRBD1 (5 bases). The germline gives CDR1 SGDLS, CDR2 YYNGEE. CDR3 length equals 13 residues. Trimming removed 0 bases at V and 10 bases at J, with 11 bases between. The CDR3: CASSVDTGPTIYF. CDR3 nucleotides: TGTGCCAGCAGCGTAGATACAGGACCTACCATATATTTT.

The chain links TRBV4-1 to TRBJ2-1; 8 nucleotides line up with TRBD1. Germline CDR1 MGHRA, CDR2 YSYEKL. The CDR3 contains 15 residues. With 4 bases clipped from V and 4 bases from J, the junction kept 6 bases outside the gene matches. The CDR3 loop is CASSRGQGVYNEQFF. DNA of the CDR3: TGCGCCAGCAGCCGAGGACAGGGAGTTTACAATGAGCAGTTCTTC.

The J gene is TRBJ2-1, the V gene TRBV7-2; maybe TRBD2 (6 bases). The CDR3 length is 13 residues. CDR1 is SGHTA and CDR2 is FQGNSA in the germline V gene. Trimming removed 6 bases at V and 9 bases at J, with 15 bases between. CDR3 sequence reads: CASSTTSLGEQFF. The CDR3, as DNA: TGTGCCAGCAGTACGACTAGTTTGGGTGAGCAGTTCTTC. Full variable domain (missing parts from reference TRBV7-2 and TRBJ2-1): GAGVSQSPSNKVTEKGKDVELRCDPISGHTALYWYRQSLGQGLEFLIYFQGNSAPDKSGLPSDRFSAERTGGSVSTLTIQRTQQEDSAVYLCASSTTSLGEQFFGPGTRLTVL.

Note on this clone: A junction end diverges from the germline sequence, so it may reflect a read error. The CDR3 sequence is CASSPGHASQIF. The CDR3 coding sequence is TGTGCCAGCAGCCCAGGACACGCTTCTCAGATCTTC. The chain is built from TRBV6-2 or TRBV6-3 and TRBJ2-1; TRBD1 is a possible D gene (5 bases). The germline V gene has CDR1 MNHEY and CDR2 SVGEGT. The CDR3 is 12 amino acids.

The chain links TRBV19 to TRBJ1-3; no firm D call. Trimming removed 7 bases at V and 2 bases at J, with 21 bases between. CDR1 and CDR2 from the germline V gene are LNHDA and SQIVND (reference sequence). The CDR3 is made up of 17 amino acids. CDR3 bases: TGTGCCAGTACCTTCCCGTGGAGGCGGGGTCCTGGAAACACCATATATTTT. Protein sequence: CASTFPWRRGPGNTIYF.

This clone was detected a few times. This chain connects TRBV4-2 to TRBJ2-7, with TRBD2 identical over 7 bases. The CDR3 loop spans 16 amino acids. V was clipped by 0 bases and J by 3 bases; unmatched bases: 8. Germline CDR1 reads LGHNA; CDR2 reads YNFKEQ. The DNA of the CDR3 is TGTGCCAGCAGCCAAGAACGCGGGAGTGTTGGCTACGAGCAGTACTTC. This gives the protein CASSQERGSVGYEQYF.

The chain uses TRBV28 and TRBJ2-5; TRBD2 might be the D (6 bases). Germline CDR1 MDHEN, CDR2 SYDVKM. The CDR3 extends over 15 amino acids. The germline V and J ends were trimmed by 5 bases and 9 bases, with 22 bases remaining between them. The CDR3 region is CASSIAGTRRESQYF. For the CDR3, the DNA is TGTGCCAGCAGTATCGCCGGGACTCGCCGGGAGTCCCAGTACTTC.

The rearrangement links TRBV10-1 to TRBJ2-7, with 8 bases lining up with TRBD1. Per germline, CDR1 WNHNN and CDR2 SYGVQD (reference sequence). Unmatched junction bases numbered 14, after V lost 6 bases and J lost 7 bases. CDR3 length: 15 residues. CDR3 loop: CASRQQGGARKEQYF. CDR3 bases: TGCGCCAGCAGACAACAGGGGGGAGCTCGCAAAGAGCAGTACTTC.

This chain uses TRBV7-9 with TRBJ2-2, with 8 bases lining up with TRBD1. This CDR3 comprises 15 residues. Looked up from germline, CDR1 is SEHNR and CDR2 is FQNEAQ (reference sequence). With V trimmed by 10 bases and J by 0 bases, 7 bases remained unmatched. CDR3 in amino acids: CATRQGMSNTGELFF. In nucleotides, the CDR3 is TGTGCCACCCGACAGGGGATGTCGAACACCGGGGAGCTGTTTTTT.

Details on this clone: A junction boundary mismatches the germline segment, possibly from a read error. The chain joins TRBV5-4 to TRBJ1-2; D gene ambiguous. CDR3 length: 15 amino acids. Germline-derived CDR1 and CDR2 are SGHNT and YYREEE (reference sequence). CDR3 sequence (DNA): TGTGCCAGCAGCTTGGCCACCAGGCCTAAGTATGGCTACACCTTC. Its protein product is CASSLATRPKYGYTF.

The chain links TRBV6-5 to TRBJ1-4; TRBD1 is a possible D gene (6 bases). Germline CDR1 and CDR2: MNHEY and SVGAGI. Trimming took off 2 bases at V and 7 bases at J, with 8 bases between the two ends. The CDR3 is 13 amino acids. CDR3 in amino acids: CASSYTRGEKLFF. The CDR3 DNA sequence: TGTGCCAGCAGTTACACCAGGGGTGAAAAACTGTTTTTT.

J is TRBJ1-3 and V is TRBV3-1 (or the pseudogene TRBV3-2), with a possible D match to TRBD1 (5 bases). The V gene's germline CDR1 is LGHDT and CDR2 YNNKEL (reference sequence). This CDR3 is built from 14 residues. Trimming took off 7 bases at V and 3 bases at J, with 13 bases between the two ends. This CDR3 is CASTLGAFGNTIYF. For the CDR3, the DNA is TGTGCCAGCACCTTAGGGGCTTTTGGAAACACCATATATTTT.

V and J are TRBV5-1 and TRBJ2-3, with TRBD1 matching over 9 bases. The germline V gene has CDR1 SGHRS and CDR2 YFSETQ. The V and J ends lost 4 bases and 0 bases, in that order; junction bases with no gene match: 6. The CDR3 has 16 amino acids. This chain's CDR3 is CASSRGTGSSTDTQYF. The CDR3 DNA reads as TGCGCCAGCAGCCGAGGGACAGGGTCTAGCACAGATACGCAGTATTTT.